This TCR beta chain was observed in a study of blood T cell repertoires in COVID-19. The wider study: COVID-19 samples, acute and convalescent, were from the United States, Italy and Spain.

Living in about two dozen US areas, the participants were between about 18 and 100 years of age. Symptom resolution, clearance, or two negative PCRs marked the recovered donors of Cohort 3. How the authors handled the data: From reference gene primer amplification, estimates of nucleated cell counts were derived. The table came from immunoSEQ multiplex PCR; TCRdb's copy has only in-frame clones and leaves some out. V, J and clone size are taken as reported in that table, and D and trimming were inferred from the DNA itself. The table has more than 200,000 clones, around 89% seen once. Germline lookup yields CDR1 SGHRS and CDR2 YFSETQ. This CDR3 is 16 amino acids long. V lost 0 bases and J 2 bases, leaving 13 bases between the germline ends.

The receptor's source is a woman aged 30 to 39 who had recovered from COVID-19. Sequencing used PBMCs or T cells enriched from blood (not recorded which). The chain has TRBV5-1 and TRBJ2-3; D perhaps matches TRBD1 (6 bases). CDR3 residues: CASSLDRAFVTDTQYF. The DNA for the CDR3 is TGCGCCAGCAGCTTGGACAGGGCGTTTGTCACAGATACGCAGTATTTT.